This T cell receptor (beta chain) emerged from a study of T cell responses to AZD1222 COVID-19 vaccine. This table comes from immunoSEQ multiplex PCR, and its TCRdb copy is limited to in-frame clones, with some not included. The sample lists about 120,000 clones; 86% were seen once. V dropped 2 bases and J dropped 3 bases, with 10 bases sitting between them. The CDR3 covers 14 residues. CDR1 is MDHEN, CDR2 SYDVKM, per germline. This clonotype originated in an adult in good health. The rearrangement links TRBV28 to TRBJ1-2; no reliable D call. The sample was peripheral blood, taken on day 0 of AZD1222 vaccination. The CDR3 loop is CASSLLVADYGYTF. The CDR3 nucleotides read TGTGCCAGCAGTTTACTGGTGGCGGACTATGGCTACACCTTC.